This entry features one TCR beta chain sequence. The data were produced by immunoSEQ multiplex PCR, yet TCRdb's version contains in-frame clones alone and is incomplete. Of about 150,000 clones listed, about 94% were seen once; the top ten hold around 6.2%. This record belongs to a study of control samples from healthy donors and cancer patients. V shed 8 bases and J 5 bases; nucleotides not matched to a gene: 4. Looked up from germline, CDR1 is SGDLS and CDR2 is YYNGEE. CDR3 length: 13 amino acids. This chain uses TRBV9 with TRBJ1-4; TRBD1 agrees at 9 bases. The receptor was isolated from a man in his forties in good health. Sequencing input: blood. The CDR3 loop reads CASSGTGNEKLFF. The CDR3 nucleotides are TGTGCCAGTTCAGGGACAGGGAATGAAAAACTGTTTTTT.